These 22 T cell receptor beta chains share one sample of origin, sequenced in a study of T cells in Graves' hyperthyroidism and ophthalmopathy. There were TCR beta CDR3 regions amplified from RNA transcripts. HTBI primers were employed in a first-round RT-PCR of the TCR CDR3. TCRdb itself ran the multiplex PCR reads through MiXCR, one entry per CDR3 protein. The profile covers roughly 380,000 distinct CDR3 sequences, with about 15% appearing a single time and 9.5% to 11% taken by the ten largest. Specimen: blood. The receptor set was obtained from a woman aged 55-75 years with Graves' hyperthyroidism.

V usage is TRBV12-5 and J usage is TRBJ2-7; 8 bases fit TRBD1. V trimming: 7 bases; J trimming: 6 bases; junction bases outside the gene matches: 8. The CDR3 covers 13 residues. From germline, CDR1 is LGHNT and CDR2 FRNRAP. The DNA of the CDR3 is TGTGCTAGTGTCCCGGACAGGGTTCGCGAGCAGTACTTC. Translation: CASVPDRVREQYF.

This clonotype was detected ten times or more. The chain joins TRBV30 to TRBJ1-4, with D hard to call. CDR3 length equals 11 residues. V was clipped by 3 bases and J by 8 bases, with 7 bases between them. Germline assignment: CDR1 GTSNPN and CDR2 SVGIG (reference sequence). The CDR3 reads CAWSPGEKLFF. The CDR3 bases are TGTGCCTGGAGCCCGGGAGAAAAACTGTTTTTT. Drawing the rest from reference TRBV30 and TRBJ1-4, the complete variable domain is SQTIHQWPATLVQPVGSPLSLECTVEGTSNPNLYWYRQAAGRGLQLLFYSVGIGQISSEVPQNLSASRPQDRQFILSSKKLLLSDSGFYLCAWSPGEKLFFGSGTQLSVL.

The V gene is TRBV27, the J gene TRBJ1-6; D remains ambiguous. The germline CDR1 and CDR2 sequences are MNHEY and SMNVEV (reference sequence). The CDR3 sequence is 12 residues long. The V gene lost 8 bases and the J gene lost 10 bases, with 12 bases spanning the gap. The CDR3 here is CASGVEGSPLHF. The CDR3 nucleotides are TGTGCCAGCGGGGTGGAAGGGTCACCCCTCCACTTT.

DNA for the CDR3: TGTGCCAGCAGTTTAGCAGCCATGGGGGAGCAGTACTTC. This codes for CASSLAAMGEQYF. The chain combines TRBV27 with TRBJ2-7; D remains unclear. V was clipped by 2 bases and J by 7 bases, with 12 bases between them. Germline CDR1 is MNHEY and CDR2 is SMNVEV (reference sequence). The CDR3 spans 13 residues.

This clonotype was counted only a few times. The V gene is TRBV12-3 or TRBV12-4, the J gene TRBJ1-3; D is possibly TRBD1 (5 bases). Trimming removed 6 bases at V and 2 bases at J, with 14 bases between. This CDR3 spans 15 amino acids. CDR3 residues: CASSGDSRAGNTIYF. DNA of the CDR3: TGTGCCAGCAGCGGGGACTCCCGGGCTGGAAACACCATATATTTT.

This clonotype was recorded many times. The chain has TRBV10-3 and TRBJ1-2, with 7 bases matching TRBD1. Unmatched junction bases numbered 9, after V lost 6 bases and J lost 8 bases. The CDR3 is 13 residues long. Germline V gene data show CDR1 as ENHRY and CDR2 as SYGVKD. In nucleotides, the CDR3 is TGTGCCATCAGCTCGGGACAGTCGGAAGGCTACACCTTC. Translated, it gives CAISSGQSEGYTF.

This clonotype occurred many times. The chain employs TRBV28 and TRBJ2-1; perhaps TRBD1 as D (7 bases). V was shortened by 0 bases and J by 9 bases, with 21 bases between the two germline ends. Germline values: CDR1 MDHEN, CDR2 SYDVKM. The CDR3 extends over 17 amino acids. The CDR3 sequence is CASSLWGTGVGTGEQFF. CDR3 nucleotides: TGTGCCAGCAGTTTATGGGGAACAGGGGTGGGGACTGGTGAGCAGTTCTTC.

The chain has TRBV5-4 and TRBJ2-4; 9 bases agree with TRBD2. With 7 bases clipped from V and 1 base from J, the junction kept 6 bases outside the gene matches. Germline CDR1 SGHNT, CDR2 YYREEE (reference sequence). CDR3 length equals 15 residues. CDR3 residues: CASSYSGSAKNIQYF. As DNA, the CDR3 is TGTGCCAGCTCATATAGCGGGAGTGCCAAAAACATTCAGTACTTC.

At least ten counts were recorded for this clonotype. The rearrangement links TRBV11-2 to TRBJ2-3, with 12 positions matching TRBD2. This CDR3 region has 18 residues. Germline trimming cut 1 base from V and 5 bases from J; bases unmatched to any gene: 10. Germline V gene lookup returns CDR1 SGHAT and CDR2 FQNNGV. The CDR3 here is CASSLGVLAGGSGDTQYF. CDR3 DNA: TGTGCCAGCAGCTTAGGGGTTCTAGCGGGAGGGTCCGGAGATACGCAGTATTTT.

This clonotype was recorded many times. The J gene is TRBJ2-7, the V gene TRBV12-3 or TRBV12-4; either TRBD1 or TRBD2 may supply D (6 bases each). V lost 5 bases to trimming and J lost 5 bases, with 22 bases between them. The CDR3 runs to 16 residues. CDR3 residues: CASSRGRGAVRDEQYF. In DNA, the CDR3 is TGTGCCAGCAGTCGGGGAAGGGGGGCCGTCAGGGACGAGCAGTACTTC.

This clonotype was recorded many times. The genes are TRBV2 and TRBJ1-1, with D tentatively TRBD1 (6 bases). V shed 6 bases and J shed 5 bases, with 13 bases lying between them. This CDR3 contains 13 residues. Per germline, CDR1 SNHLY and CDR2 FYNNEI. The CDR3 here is CASRQGQDTEAFF. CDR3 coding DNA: TGTGCCAGCAGACAGGGACAAGATACTGAAGCTTTCTTT.

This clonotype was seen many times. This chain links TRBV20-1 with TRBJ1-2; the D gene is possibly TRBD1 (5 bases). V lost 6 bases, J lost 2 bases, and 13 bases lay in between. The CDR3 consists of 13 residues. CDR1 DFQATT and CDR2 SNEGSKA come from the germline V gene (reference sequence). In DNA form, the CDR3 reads TGCAGTGCCGGGGGGAGTTCCAACTATGGCTACACCTTC. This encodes CSAGGSSNYGYTF.

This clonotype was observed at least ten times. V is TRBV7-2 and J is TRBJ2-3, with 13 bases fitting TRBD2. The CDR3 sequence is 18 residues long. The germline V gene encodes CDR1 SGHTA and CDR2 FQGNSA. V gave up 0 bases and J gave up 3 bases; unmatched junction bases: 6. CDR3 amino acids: CASSLARLAGGVTDTQYF. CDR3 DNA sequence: TGTGCCAGCAGCTTAGCGCGACTAGCGGGAGGAGTTACAGATACGCAGTATTTT.

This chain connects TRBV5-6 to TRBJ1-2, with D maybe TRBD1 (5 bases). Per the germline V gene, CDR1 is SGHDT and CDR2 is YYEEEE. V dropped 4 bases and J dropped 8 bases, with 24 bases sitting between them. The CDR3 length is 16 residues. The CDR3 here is CASSRGTAGPGWGYTF. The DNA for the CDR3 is TGTGCCAGCAGCCGCGGGACGGCCGGACCAGGTTGGGGCTACACCTTC.

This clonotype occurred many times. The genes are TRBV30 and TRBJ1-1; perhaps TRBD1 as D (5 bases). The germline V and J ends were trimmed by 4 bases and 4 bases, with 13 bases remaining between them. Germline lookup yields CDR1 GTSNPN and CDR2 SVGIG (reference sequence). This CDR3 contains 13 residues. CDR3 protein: CAWMWQGGTEAFF. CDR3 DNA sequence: TGTGCCTGGATGTGGCAGGGAGGCACTGAAGCTTTCTTT.

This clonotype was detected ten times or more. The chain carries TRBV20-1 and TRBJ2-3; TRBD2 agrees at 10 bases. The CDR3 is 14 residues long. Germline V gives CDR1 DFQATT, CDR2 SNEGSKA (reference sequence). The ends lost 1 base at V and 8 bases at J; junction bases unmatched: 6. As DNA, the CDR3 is TGCAGTGCTAGAGGACTAGCGGGTATAGGTACGCAGTATTTT. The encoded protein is CSARGLAGIGTQYF.

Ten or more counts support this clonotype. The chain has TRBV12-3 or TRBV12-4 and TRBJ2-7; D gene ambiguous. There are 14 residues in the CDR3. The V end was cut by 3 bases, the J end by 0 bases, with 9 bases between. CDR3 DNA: TGTGCCAGCAGTTTGGGTAAGGGCTCCTACGAGCAGTACTTC. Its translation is CASSLGKGSYEQYF.

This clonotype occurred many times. The CDR3 region has the DNA TGTGCCAGCAGCTTAGATATCCCGACCCCTGGCCAAGAGACCCAGTACTTC. Translation gives CASSLDIPTPGQETQYF. This chain links TRBV11-2 with TRBJ2-5, with no clear D. The CDR3 spans 17 residues. In germline, CDR1 is SGHAT, CDR2 FQNNGV. Trimming took 0 bases from V and 1 from J, leaving 15 bases between them.

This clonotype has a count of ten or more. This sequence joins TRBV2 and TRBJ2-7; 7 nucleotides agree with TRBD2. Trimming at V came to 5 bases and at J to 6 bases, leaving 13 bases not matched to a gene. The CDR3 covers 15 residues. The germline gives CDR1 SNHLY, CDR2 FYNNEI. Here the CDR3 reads CASSPPPREAGEQYF. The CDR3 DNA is TGTGCCAGCAGTCCTCCCCCCCGGGAGGCGGGCGAGCAGTACTTC.

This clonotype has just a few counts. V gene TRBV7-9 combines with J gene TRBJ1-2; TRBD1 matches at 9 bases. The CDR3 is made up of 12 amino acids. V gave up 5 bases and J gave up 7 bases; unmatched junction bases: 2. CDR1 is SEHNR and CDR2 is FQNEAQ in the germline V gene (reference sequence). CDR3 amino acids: CASSTQGAGYTF. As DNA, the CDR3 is TGTGCCAGCAGCACACAGGGGGCTGGCTACACCTTC.

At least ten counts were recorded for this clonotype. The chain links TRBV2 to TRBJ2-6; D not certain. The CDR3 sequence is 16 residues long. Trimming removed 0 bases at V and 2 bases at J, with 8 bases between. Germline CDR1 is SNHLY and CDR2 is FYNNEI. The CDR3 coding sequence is TGTGCCAGCAGTGAAGCGCTTAGTGCTGGGGCCAACGTCCTGACTTTC. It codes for CASSEALSAGANVLTF.

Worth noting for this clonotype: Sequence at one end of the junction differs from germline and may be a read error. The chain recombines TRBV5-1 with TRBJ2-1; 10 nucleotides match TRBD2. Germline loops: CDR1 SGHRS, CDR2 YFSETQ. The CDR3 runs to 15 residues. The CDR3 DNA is TGCGCCAGCAGCCTAGCGGGAGAGCTCTACAATGAGCGGTTCTTC. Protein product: CASSLAGELYNERFF.